Following are 3 T cell receptor beta chains from one sample sequenced in a study of blood T cell repertoires in COVID-19. TCRdb keeps only in-frame clones here, not all; method: immunoSEQ multiplex PCR. The top ten hold under 55% of the sample, which has about 28,000 clones, 85% to 90% seen once. Sequenced: peripheral blood. The receptors come from a human donor with acute or convalescent COVID-19. The donor label of this sample is uncertain.

V is TRBV28 and J is TRBJ2-7; D unclear. The CDR3 runs to 12 residues. V was shortened by 7 bases and J by 3 bases, with 10 bases between the two germline ends. Germline CDR1 reads MDHEN; CDR2 reads SYDVKM. The CDR3 DNA is TGTGCCAGCAATGACTTATTCTACGAGCAGTACTTC. Translation: CASNDLFYEQYF.

Sample share makes this clone medium-sized. This specimen includes other DNA sequences encoding the same CDR3. V gene TRBV9 combines with J gene TRBJ2-7; the match to TRBD1 covers 10 bases. The ends lost 3 bases at V and 4 bases at J; junction bases unmatched: 1. From germline, CDR1 is SGDLS and CDR2 YYNGEE. The CDR3 totals 13 residues. The CDR3, as DNA: TGTGCCAGCAGCGGACAGGGGGCTTACGAGCAGTACTTC. This gives the protein CASSGQGAYEQYF.

This sequence joins TRBV12-3 or TRBV12-4 and TRBJ2-5; D not certain. V was pared by 6 bases and J by 8 bases, with 16 bases between. The CDR3 length is 13 residues. The CDR3 DNA follows: TGTGCCAGCAGCCTCCTCGCGCCAGGTACCCAGTACTTC. Its protein is CASSLLAPGTQYF.